This T cell receptor (beta chain) comes out of a study of shared clonotypes between healthy human individuals. For the study at large: Each donor contributed plates that comprised three CD4 naive, three CD4 memory, two CD8 naive and one CD8 memory. Overall study findings and caveats: Around 5% of naive CD4 clonotypes were common to several donors.

TCRdb's table, derived via immunoSEQ multiplex PCR, lists solely in-frame clones and lacks some. Of about 2.1 million clones listed, just under 95% are singletons. Only CD45RO-negative cells positively selected for CCR7 counted as naive CD8 cells, so terminally differentiated effector memory CD45RA+ cells were excluded. A remark on this clone: Its antigen remains unknown.

Source material: naive CD8+ T cells from PBMCs. The TCR was taken from a man younger than 35 in good health. Some clones in this sample may be carry-over from other donors' samples.

In DNA form, the CDR3 reads TGTGCCAGCAGCCTGGGGCCTAGCGAGAGCCCCACCGAGCAGTACTTC. Protein: CASSLGPSESPTEQYF. The chain combines TRBV7-3 with TRBJ2-7, with TRBD2 as a possible D gene (6 bases). Trimming pared 5 bases from V and 6 bases from J, leaving 23 bases between. Looked up from germline, CDR1 is SGHTA and CDR2 is FQGTGA. The CDR3 has 16 residues.